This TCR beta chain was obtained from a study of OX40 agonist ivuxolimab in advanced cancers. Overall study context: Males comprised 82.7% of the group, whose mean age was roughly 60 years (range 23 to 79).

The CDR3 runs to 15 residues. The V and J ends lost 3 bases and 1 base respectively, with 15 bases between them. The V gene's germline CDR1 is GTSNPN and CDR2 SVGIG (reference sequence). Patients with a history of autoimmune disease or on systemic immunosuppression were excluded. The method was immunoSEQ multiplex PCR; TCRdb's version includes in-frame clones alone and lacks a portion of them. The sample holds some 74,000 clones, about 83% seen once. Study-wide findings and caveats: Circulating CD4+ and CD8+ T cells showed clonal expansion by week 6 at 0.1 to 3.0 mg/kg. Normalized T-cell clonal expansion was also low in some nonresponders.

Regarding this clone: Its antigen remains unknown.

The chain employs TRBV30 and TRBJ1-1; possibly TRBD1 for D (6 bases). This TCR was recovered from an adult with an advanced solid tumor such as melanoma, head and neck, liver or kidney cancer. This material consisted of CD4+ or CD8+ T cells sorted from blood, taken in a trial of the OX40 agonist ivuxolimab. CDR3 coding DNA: TGTGCCTGGAGGCCAGGGGATAGGGCGAACACTGAAGCTTTCTTT. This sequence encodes CAWRPGDRANTEAFF.